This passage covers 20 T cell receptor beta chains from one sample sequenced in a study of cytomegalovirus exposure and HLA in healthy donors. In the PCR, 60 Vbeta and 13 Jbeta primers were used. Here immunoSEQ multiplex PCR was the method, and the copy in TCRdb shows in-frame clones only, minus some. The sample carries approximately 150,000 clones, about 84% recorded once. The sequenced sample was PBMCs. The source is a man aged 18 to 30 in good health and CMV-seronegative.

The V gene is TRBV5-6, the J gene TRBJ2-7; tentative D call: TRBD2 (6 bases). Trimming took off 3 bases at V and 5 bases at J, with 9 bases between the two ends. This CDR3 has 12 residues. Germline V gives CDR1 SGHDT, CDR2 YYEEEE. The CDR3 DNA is TGTGCCAGCAGCTGGGGACTTGACGAGCAGTACTTC. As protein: CASSWGLDEQYF.

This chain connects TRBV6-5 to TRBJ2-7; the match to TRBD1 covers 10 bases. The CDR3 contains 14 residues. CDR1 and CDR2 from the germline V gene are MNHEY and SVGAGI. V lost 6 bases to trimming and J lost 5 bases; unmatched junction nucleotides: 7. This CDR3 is CASRRDRGTHEQYF. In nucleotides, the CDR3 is TGTGCCAGCAGAAGGGACAGGGGCACCCACGAGCAGTACTTC.

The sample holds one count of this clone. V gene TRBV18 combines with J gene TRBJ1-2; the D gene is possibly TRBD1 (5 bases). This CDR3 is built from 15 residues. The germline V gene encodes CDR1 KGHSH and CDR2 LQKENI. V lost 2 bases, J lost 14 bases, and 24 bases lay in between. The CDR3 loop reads CASSPNEETQGKRTF. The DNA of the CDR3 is TGTGCCAGCTCACCAAACGAAGAGACGCAGGGAAAAAGGACCTTC.

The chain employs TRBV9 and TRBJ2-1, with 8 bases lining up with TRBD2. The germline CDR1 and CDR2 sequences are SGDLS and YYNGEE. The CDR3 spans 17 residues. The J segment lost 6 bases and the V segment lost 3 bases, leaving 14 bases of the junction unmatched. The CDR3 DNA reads TGTGCCAGCAGCGCTAACGGGGGGGCGGGGGGTACCAATGAGCAGTTCTTC. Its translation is CASSANGGAGGTNEQFF.

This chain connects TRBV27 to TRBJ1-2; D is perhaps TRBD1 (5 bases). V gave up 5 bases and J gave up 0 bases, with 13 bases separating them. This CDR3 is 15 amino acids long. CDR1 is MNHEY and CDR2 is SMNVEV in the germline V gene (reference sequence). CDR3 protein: CASSRGTGANYGYTF. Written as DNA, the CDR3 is TGTGCCAGCAGTCGTGGGACGGGAGCTAACTATGGCTACACCTTC.

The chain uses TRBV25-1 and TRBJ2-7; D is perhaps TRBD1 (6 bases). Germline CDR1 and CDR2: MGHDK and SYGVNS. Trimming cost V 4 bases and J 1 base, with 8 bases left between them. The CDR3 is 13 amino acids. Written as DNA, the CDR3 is TGTGCCAGCAGTGGAACAGGGTCCTACGAGCAGTACTTC. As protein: CASSGTGSYEQYF.

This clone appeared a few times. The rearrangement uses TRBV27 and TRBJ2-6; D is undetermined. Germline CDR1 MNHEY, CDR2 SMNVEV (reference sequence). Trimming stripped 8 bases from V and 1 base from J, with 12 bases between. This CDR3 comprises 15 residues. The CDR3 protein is CASSTRSSGANVLTF. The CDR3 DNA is TGTGCCAGCTCAACCAGGTCGTCTGGGGCCAACGTCCTGACTTTC.

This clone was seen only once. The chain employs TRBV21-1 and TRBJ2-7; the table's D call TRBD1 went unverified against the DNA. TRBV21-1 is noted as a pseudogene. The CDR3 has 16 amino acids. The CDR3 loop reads CASSKAGQFHPYEQYF. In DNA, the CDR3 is TGTGCCAGCAGCAAAGCGGGACAGTTCCACCCCTACGAGCAGTACTTC.

The CDR3 nucleotides read TGTGCCAGCTCAGTTAGACAGGGCGCTGGGGCCAACGTCCTGACTTTC. This codes for CASSVRQGAGANVLTF. The chain employs TRBV18 and TRBJ2-6; 7 nucleotides align to TRBD1. This CDR3 has 16 amino acids. The junction had 6 bases not matched to a gene; V was cut back by 5 bases and J by 2 bases. From germline, CDR1 is KGHSH and CDR2 LQKENI. Supplemented by reference TRBV18 and TRBJ2-6, the full variable domain reads NAGVMQNPRHLVRRRGQEARLRCSPMKGHSHVYWYRQLPEEGLKFMVYLQKENIIDESGMPKERFSAEFPKEGPSILRIQQVVRGDSAAYFCASSVRQGAGANVLTFGAGSRLTVL.

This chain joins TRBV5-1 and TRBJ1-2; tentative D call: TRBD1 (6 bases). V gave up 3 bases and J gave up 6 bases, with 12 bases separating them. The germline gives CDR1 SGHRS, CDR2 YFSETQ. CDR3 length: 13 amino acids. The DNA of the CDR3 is TGCGCCAGCAGCTACAGGGAGTTGGATGGCTACACCTTC. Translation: CASSYRELDGYTF.

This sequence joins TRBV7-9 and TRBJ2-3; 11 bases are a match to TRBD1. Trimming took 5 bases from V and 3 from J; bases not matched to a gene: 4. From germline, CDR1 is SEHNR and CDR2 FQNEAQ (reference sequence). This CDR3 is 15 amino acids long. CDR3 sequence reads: CASSTGQGATDTQYF. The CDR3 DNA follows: TGTGCCAGCAGCACCGGACAGGGGGCAACAGATACGCAGTATTTT.

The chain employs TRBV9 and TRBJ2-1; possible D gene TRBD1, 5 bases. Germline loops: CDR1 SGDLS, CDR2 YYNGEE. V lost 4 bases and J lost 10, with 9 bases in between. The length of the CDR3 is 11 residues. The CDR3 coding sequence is TGTGCCAGCAGCTCGCAGGGAGAGCAGTTCTTC. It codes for CASSSQGEQFF.

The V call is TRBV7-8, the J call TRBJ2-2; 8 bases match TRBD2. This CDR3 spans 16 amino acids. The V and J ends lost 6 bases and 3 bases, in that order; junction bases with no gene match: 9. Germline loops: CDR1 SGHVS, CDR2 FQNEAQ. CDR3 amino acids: CASSSGREGYTGELFF. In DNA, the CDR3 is TGTGCCAGCAGTTCCGGACGGGAGGGTTACACCGGGGAGCTGTTTTTT.

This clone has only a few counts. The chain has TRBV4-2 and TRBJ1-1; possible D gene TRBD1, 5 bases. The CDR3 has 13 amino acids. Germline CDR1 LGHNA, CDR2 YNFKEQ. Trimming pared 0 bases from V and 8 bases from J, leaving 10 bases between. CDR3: CASSQEQGLEAFF. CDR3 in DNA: TGTGCCAGCAGCCAAGAGCAGGGACTAGAAGCTTTCTTT.

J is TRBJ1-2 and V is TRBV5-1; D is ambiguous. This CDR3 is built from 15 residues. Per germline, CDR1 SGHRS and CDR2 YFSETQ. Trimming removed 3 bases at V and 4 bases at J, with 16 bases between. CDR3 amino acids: CASSSSRPGIYGYTF. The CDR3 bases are TGCGCCAGCAGCTCCTCTAGGCCGGGGATCTATGGCTACACCTTC.

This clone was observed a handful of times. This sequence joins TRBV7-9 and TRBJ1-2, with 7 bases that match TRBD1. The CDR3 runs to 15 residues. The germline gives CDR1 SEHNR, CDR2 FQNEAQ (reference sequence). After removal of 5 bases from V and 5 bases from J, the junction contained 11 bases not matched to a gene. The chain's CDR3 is CASSPGQLRAYGYTF. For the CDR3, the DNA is TGTGCCAGCAGCCCGGGACAGCTGAGAGCTTATGGCTACACCTTC.

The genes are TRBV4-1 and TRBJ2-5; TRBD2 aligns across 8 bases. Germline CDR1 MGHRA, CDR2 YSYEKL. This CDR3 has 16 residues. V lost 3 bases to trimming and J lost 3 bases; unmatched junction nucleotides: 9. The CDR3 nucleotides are TGCGCCAGCAGCCAGTGGGCAGCGGGGGCCAAAGAGACCCAGTACTTC. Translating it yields CASSQWAAGAKETQYF.

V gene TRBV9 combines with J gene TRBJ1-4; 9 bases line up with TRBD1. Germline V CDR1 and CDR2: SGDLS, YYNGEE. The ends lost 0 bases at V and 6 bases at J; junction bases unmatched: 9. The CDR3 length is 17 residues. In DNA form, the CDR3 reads TGTGCCAGCAGCGTAGGGGACAGGGTAATAGCGGATGAAAAACTGTTTTTT. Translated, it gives CASSVGDRVIADEKLFF.

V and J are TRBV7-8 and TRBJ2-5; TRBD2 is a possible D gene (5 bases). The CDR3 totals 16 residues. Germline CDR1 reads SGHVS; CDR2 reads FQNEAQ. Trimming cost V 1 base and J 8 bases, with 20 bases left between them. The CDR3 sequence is CASSLVVFTGWATQYF. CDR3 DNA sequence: TGTGCCAGCAGCTTAGTGGTTTTCACGGGGTGGGCTACCCAGTACTTC.

CDR3 in amino acids: CASSYGQYTEAFF. CDR3 nucleotides: TGTGCCAGCAGTTACGGACAGTACACTGAAGCTTTCTTT. The chain links TRBV6-5 to TRBJ1-1, with D perhaps matching TRBD1 (6 bases). CDR3 length: 13 amino acids. V was cut by 2 bases and J by 3 bases, with 7 bases left in between. Germline lookup yields CDR1 MNHEY and CDR2 SVGAGI.